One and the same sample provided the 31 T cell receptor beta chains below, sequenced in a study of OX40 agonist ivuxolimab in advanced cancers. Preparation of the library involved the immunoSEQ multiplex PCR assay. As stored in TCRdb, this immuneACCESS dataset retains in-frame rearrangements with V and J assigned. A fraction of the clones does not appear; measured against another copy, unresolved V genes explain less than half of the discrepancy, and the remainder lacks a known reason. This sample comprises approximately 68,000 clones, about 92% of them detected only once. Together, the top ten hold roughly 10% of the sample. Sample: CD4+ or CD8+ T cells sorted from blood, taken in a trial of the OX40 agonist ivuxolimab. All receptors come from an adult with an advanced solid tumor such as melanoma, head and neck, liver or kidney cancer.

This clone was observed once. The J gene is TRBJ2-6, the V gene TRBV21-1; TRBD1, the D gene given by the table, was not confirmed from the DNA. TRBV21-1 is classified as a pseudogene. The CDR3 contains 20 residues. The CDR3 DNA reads TGTGCCAGCAGCAAAAGGAGGAGACAGGGGCCCTACTCTGGGGCCAACGTCCTGACTTTC. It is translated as CASSKRRRQGPYSGANVLTF.

The CDR3 reads CASSLVRGSGELFF. The CDR3 nucleotides are TGTGCCAGCAGCTTAGTCAGGGGGAGCGGGGAGCTGTTTTTT. The V call is TRBV7-2, the J call TRBJ2-2; 7 nucleotides agree with TRBD1. CDR3 length: 14 residues. Germline lookup yields CDR1 SGHTA and CDR2 FQGNSA. The V gene end was trimmed by 1 base and the J gene end by 7 bases; junction bases not matched to a gene: 3.

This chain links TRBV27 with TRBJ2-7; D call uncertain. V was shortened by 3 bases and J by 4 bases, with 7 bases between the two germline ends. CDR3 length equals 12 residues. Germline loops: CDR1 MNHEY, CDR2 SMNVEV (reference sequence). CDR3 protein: CASSFLGYEQYF. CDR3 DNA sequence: TGTGCCAGCAGTTTTCTAGGGTACGAGCAGTACTTC.

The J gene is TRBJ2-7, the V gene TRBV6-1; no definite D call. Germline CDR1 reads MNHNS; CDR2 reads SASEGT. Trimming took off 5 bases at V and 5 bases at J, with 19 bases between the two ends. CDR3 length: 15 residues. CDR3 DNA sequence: TGTGCCAGCAGTACCCACACAGTACGGGCCGACGAGCAGTACTTC. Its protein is CASSTHTVRADEQYF.

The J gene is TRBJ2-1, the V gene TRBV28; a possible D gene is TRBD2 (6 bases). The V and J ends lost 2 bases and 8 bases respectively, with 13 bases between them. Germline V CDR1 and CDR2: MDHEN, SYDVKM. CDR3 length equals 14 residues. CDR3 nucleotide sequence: TGTGCCAGCAGTTTAGTGGGGGGTGGGGATGAGCAGTTCTTC. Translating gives CASSLVGGGDEQFF.

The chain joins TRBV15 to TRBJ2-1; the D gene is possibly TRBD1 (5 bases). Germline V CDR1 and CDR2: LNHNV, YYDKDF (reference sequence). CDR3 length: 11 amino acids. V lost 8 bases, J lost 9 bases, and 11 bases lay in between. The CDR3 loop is CATQGSIEQFF. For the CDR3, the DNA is TGTGCCACCCAGGGCAGTATTGAGCAGTTCTTC.

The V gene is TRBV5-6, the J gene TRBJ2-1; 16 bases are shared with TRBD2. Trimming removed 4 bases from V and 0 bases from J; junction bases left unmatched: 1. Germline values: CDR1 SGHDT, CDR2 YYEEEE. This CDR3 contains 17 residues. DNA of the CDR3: TGTGCCAGCAGCGGGACTAGCGGGGGGGGCTCCTACAATGAGCAGTTCTTC. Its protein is CASSGTSGGGSYNEQFF.

CDR3 amino acids: CAWYPGTGTLRDNSPLHF. The DNA for the CDR3 is TGTGCCTGGTACCCCGGGACAGGGACCCTCAGAGATAATTCACCCCTCCACTTT. This chain uses TRBV30 with TRBJ1-6; TRBD1 matches 9 bases. The CDR3 length is 18 residues. Germline CDR1 reads GTSNPN; CDR2 reads SVGIG (reference sequence). Trimming took 5 bases from V and 5 from J; bases not matched to a gene: 16.

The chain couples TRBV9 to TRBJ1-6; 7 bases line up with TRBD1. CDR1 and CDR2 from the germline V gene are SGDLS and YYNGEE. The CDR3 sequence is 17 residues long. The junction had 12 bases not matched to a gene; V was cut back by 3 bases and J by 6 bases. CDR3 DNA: TGTGCCAGCAGCGCCGAGGGACAGCCGCTTGGTAATTCACCCCTCCACTTT. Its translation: CASSAEGQPLGNSPLHF.

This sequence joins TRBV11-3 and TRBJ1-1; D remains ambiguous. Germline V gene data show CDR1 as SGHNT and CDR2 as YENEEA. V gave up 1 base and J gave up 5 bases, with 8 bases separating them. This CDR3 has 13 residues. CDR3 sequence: CASSLGVGTEAFF. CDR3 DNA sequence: TGTGCCAGCAGCTTAGGCGTGGGTACTGAAGCTTTCTTT.

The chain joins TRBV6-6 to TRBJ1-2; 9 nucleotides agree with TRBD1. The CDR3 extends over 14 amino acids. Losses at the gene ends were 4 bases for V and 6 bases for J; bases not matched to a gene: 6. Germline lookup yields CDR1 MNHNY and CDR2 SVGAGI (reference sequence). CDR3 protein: CASSLDRGSNGYTF. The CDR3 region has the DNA TGTGCCAGCAGTTTAGACAGGGGGTCCAATGGCTACACCTTC.

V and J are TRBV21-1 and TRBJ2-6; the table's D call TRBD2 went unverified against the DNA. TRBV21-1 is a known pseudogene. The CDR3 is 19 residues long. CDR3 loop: CASSKMSGKSPSGANVLTF. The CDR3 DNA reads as TGTGCCAGCAGCAAAATGTCGGGGAAGTCGCCCTCTGGGGCCAACGTCCTGACTTTC.

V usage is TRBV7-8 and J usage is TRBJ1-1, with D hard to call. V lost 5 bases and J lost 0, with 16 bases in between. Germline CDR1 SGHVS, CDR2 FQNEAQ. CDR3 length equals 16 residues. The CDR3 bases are TGTGCCAGCAGCCCGATCTCTGGAGTCCTGAACACTGAAGCTTTCTTT. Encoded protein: CASSPISGVLNTEAFF. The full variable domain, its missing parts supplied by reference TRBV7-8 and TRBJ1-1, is GAGVSQSPRYKVAKRGQDVALRCDPISGHVSLFWYQQALGQGPEFLTYFQNEAQLDKSGLPSDRFFAERPEGSVSTLKIQRTQQEDSAVYLCASSPISGVLNTEAFFGQGTRLTVV.

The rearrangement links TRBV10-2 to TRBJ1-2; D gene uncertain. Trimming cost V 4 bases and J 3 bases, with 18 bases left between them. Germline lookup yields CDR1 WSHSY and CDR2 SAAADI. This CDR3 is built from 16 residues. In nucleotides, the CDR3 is TGCGCCAGCAGTGGCCTGGAGGGAGGGTTTCACTATGGCTACACCTTC. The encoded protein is CASSGLEGGFHYGYTF.

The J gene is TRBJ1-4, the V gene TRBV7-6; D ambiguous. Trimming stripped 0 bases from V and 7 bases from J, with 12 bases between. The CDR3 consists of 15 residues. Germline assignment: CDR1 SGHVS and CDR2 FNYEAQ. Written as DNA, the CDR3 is TGTGCCAGCAGCTTAGCGCTCGCGGGAGGTGAAAAACTGTTTTTT. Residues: CASSLALAGGEKLFF.

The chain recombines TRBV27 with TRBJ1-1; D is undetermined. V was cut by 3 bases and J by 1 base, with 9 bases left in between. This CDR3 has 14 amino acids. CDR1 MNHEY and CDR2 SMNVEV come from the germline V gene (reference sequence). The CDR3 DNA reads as TGTGCCAGCAGTTTCCTGGAAGGGAACACTGAAGCTTTCTTT. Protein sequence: CASSFLEGNTEAFF.

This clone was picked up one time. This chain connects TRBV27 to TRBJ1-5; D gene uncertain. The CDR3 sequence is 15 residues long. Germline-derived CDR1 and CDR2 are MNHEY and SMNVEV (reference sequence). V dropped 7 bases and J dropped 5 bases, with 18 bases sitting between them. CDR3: CASIWRKGGDQPQHF. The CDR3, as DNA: TGTGCCAGCATCTGGAGGAAGGGCGGGGATCAGCCCCAGCATTTT.

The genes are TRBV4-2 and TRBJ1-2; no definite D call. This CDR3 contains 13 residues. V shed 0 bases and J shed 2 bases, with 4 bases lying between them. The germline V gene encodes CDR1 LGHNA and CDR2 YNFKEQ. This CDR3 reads CASSQEQNYGYTF. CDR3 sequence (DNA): TGTGCCAGCAGCCAAGAACAGAACTATGGCTACACCTTC.

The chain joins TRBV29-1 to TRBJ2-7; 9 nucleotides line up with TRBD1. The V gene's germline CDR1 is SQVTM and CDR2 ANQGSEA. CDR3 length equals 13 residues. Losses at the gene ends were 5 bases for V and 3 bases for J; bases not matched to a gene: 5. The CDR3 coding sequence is TGCAGCGTTACCAGGACAGGGGACTACGAGCAGTACTTC. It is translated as CSVTRTGDYEQYF.

The CDR3 sequence: CASSPLTGTGMPYEQYF. In nucleotides, the CDR3 is TGTGCCAGCAGCCCCTTAACCGGGACAGGGATGCCCTACGAGCAGTACTTC. V is TRBV7-7 and J is TRBJ2-7, with 9 bases identical to TRBD1. J gave up 2 bases and V 5 bases, and 13 bases lay outside the gene matches. This CDR3 comprises 17 residues. Germline V gene sequence: CDR1 SSHAT, CDR2 FNYEAQ (reference sequence). The full variable domain, its missing parts supplied by reference TRBV7-7 and TRBJ2-7, is GAGVSQSPRYKVTKRGQDVTLRCDPISSHATLYWYQQALGQGPEFLTYFNYEAQPDKSGLPSDRFSAERPEGSISTLTIQRTEQRDSAMYRCASSPLTGTGMPYEQYFGPGTRLTVT.

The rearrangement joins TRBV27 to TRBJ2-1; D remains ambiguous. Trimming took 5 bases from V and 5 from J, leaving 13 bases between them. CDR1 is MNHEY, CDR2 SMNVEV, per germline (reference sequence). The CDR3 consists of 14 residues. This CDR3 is CASSPLPLNNEQFF. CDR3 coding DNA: TGTGCCAGCAGTCCCCTCCCGCTTAACAATGAGCAGTTCTTC.

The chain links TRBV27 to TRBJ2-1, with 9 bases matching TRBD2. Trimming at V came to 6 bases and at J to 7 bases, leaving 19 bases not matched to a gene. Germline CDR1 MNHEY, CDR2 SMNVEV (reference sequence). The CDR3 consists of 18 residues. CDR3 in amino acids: CASSRVAGVRGSWNEQFF. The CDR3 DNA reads TGTGCCAGCAGCCGGGTAGCGGGGGTTCGGGGCTCCTGGAATGAGCAGTTCTTC.

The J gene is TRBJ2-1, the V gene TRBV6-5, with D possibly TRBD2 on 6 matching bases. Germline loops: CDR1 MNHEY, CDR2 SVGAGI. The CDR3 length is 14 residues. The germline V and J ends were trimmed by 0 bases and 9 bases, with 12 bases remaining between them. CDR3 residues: CASSYSGRGGEQFF. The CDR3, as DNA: TGTGCCAGCAGTTACTCGGGGCGGGGTGGTGAGCAGTTCTTC.

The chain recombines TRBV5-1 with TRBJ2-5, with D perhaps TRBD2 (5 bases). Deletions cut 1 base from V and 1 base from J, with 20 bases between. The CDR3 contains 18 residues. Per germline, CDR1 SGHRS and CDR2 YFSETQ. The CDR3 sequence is CASSLSPFLDGIQETQYF. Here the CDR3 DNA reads TGCGCCAGCAGCTTGTCTCCCTTCCTTGACGGGATCCAAGAGACCCAGTACTTC.

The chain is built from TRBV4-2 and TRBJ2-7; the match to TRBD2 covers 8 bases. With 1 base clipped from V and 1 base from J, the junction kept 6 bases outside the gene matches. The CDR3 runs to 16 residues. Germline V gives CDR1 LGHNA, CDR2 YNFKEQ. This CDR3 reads CASSQGAGGLSYEQYF. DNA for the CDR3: TGTGCCAGCAGCCAAGGGGCGGGGGGCCTTTCCTACGAGCAGTACTTC.

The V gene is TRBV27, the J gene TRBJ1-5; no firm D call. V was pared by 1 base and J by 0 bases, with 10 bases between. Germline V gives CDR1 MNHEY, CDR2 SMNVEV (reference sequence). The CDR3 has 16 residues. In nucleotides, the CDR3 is TGTGCCAGCAGTTTATTGGCAGAAAATAGCAATCAGCCCCAGCATTTT. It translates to CASSLLAENSNQPQHF.

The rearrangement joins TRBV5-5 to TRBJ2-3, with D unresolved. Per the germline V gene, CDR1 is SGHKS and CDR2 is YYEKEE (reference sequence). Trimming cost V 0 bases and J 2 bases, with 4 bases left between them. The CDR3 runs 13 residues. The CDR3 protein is CASSLDITDTQYF. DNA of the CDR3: TGTGCCAGCAGCTTGGACATCACAGATACGCAGTATTTT.

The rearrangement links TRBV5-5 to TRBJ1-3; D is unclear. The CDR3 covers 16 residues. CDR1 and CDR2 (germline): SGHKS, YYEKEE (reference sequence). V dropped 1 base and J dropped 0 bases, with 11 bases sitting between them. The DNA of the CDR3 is TGTGCCAGCAGCTTGTCTCAGCCCCGCTCTGGAAACACCATATATTTT. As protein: CASSLSQPRSGNTIYF.

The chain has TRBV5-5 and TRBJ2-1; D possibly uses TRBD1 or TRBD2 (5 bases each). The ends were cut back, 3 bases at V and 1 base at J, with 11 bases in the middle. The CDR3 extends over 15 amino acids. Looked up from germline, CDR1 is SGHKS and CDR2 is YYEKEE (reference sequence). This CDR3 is CASSSVGDSYNEQFF. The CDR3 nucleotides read TGTGCCAGCAGCTCGGTGGGGGATTCCTACAATGAGCAGTTCTTC.

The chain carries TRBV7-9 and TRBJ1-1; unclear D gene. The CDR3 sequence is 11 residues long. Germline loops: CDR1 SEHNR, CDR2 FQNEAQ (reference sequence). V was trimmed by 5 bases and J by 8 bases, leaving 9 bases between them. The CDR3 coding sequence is TGTGCCAGCAGCCTGACTCGAGAAGCTTTCTTT. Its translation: CASSLTREAFF.

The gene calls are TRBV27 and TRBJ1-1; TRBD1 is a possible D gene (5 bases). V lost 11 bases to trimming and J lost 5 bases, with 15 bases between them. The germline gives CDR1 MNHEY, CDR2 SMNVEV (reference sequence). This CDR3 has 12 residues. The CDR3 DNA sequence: TGTGCCTCCGGCAGGGTGGGAACTGAAGCTTTCTTT. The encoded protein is CASGRVGTEAFF.